This T cell receptor (beta chain) was documented in a study of regulatory T cells in long-lasting Graves disease. Indicated time point: newly diagnosed GD, antithyroid drugs for less than 3 months. After RNA was extracted from PBMCs, the TCR library was made from it. All patients originated from an endocrinology department located in Xi'an, China. The peripheral blood volume drawn was 8.5 to 9 milliliters, and it was collected into EDTA tubes. With iRepertoire HTBI primers and Arm-PCR of CDR3 regions, TCR beta libraries were built. TCRdb analysed the multiplex PCR reads with MiXCR anew, one entry per CDR3 protein. Among 200,000 to 250,000 distinct CDR3 sequences, about 19% were seen once, and the ten largest hold over 9.5%. Germline-derived CDR1 and CDR2 are MDHEN and SYDVKM. With 6 bases removed from V and 3 bases from J, the gap between germline ends came to 18 bases. CDR3 length: 17 amino acids.

The sample holds many counts of this clonotype. These same records also appear under a second study, on T cells in Graves' hyperthyroidism and ophthalmopathy. Per that paper: Hyperthyroidism of Graves' type that showed no ophthalmopathy progression within 18 months was stable. Among thyroid clonotypes expanded above 0.001, most also appeared in blood.

The material sequenced was peripheral blood mononuclear cells (PBMCs), taken at new diagnosis, from a patient treated with antithyroid drugs. J is TRBJ1-6 and V is TRBV28; no clear D gene. The source of this sequence is a woman aged 25 to 39 with Graves disease. CDR3 in amino acids: CASRLLGSDGYNSPLHF. DNA of the CDR3: TGTGCCAGCAGGCTCCTGGGGTCGGACGGCTATAATTCACCCCTCCACTTT.